The source of this T cell receptor beta chain is a study of OX40 agonist ivuxolimab in advanced cancers. Points from the study as a whole: CD8+ T cells averaged more expanded clones than CD4+.

Data came from immunoSEQ multiplex PCR; TCRdb stores just in-frame clones and leaves some out. Here the sample spans 30,000 or so clones, roughly 90% being singletons. As regards this clone: The antigen is unknown.

Germline loops: CDR1 MNHEY, CDR2 SVGAGI. There are 13 residues in the CDR3. The receptor was derived from an adult with an advanced solid tumor such as melanoma, head and neck, liver or kidney cancer. The chain recombines TRBV6-5 with TRBJ1-1; D is perhaps TRBD1 (6 bases). The sequenced sample was CD4+ or CD8+ T cells sorted from blood, obtained in a trial of the OX40 agonist ivuxolimab. CDR3 DNA: TGTGCTTCCTTCCCGGGGGGCGCAACTGAAGCTTTCTTT. Protein product: CASFPGGATEAFF.